This entry lists 9 T cell receptor beta chains sequenced from one sample in a study of PD-1 blockade in classical Hodgkin lymphoma. All trial patients relapsed after autologous stem cell transplantation. Sequencing used immunoSEQ multiplex PCR; TCRdb keeps in-frame clones, though not all of them. The sample holds approximately 60,000 clones, 70% to 90% seen once. The material was peripheral blood mononuclear cells (PBMCs), obtained at baseline. The receptors come from a human donor with classical Hodgkin lymphoma.

This clone came up a few times. The rearrangement links TRBV27 to TRBJ1-2; 8 positions match TRBD1. The J segment lost 5 bases and the V segment lost 6 bases, leaving 5 bases of the junction unmatched. The germline CDR1 and CDR2 sequences are MNHEY and SMNVEV (reference sequence). The CDR3 has 13 amino acids. CDR3 amino acids: CASRRTGFYGYTF. The CDR3 DNA reads TGTGCCAGCAGGAGGACAGGGTTTTATGGCTACACCTTC.

The chain recombines TRBV5-1 with TRBJ2-2; 8 bases line up with TRBD1. Germline-derived CDR1 and CDR2 are SGHRS and YFSETQ. With 3 bases clipped from V and 5 bases from J, the junction kept 3 bases outside the gene matches. The CDR3 sequence is 14 residues long. The CDR3 here is CASSSRGQTGELFF. CDR3 in DNA: TGCGCCAGCAGCTCCAGGGGGCAGACCGGGGAGCTGTTTTTT.

The CDR3 protein is CASSLGGRTGNTIYF. The CDR3 nucleotides read TGTGCCAGCAGTTTAGGAGGGAGAACTGGAAACACCATATATTTT. V usage is TRBV27 and J usage is TRBJ1-3; D gene ambiguous. V lost 2 bases, J lost 2 bases, and 10 bases lay in between. CDR3 length equals 15 residues. CDR1 is MNHEY, CDR2 SMNVEV, per germline (reference sequence).

The chain recombines TRBV7-9 with TRBJ1-5, with 8 bases lining up with TRBD1. Germline assignment: CDR1 SEHNR and CDR2 FQNEAQ (reference sequence). The V gene end was trimmed by 3 bases and the J gene end by 2 bases; junction bases not matched to a gene: 9. CDR3 size: 17 residues. The CDR3 nucleotides are TGTGCCAGCAGCTTTACCACCCCGACAGGGGGCAATCAGCCCCAGCATTTT. It translates to CASSFTTPTGGNQPQHF.

The chain is built from TRBV4-3 and TRBJ2-3, with 7 bases matching TRBD1. The V and J ends lost 4 bases and 4 bases, in that order; junction bases with no gene match: 8. The CDR3 covers 15 residues. Germline CDR1 LGHNA, CDR2 YSLEER. The CDR3 bases are TGCGCCAGCAGCCCCTCAGGACAGGCCTCAGATACGCAGTATTTT. Protein: CASSPSGQASDTQYF.

This chain links TRBV6-5 with TRBJ1-2; TRBD1 is a possible D gene (5 bases). Per the germline V gene, CDR1 is MNHEY and CDR2 is SVGAGI. Trimming pared 8 bases from V and 3 bases from J, leaving 13 bases between. This CDR3 has 13 residues. The CDR3 sequence is CASSRGADYGYTF. The CDR3, as DNA: TGTGCCAGCTCACGTGGGGCGGACTATGGCTACACCTTC.

This rearrangement joins TRBV7-8 to TRBJ2-1; unclear D gene. This CDR3 is built from 15 residues. Trimming stripped 1 base from V and 0 bases from J, with 7 bases between. CDR1 and CDR2 from the germline V gene are SGHVS and FQNEAQ. CDR3 sequence reads: CASSLVISSYNEQFF. CDR3 DNA sequence: TGTGCCAGCAGCTTAGTCATTAGCTCCTACAATGAGCAGTTCTTC. The entire variable domain, with the rest obtained from reference TRBV7-8 and TRBJ2-1, is as follows: GAGVSQSPRYKVAKRGQDVALRCDPISGHVSLFWYQQALGQGPEFLTYFQNEAQLDKSGLPSDRFFAERPEGSVSTLKIQRTQQEDSAVYLCASSLVISSYNEQFFGPGTRLTVL.

This chain links TRBV9 with TRBJ1-1; D gene uncertain. The V gene's germline CDR1 is SGDLS and CDR2 YYNGEE. V dropped 3 bases and J dropped 4 bases, with 10 bases sitting between them. This CDR3 region has 13 residues. The CDR3 is CASSAGGATEAFF. In nucleotides, the CDR3 is TGTGCCAGCAGCGCGGGCGGAGCCACTGAAGCTTTCTTT.

This clone was observed a single time. The V gene is TRBV18, the J gene TRBJ1-4, with 8 bases that match TRBD1. J gave up 7 bases and V 6 bases, and 13 bases lay outside the gene matches. The CDR3 has 16 amino acids. Germline CDR1 reads KGHSH; CDR2 reads LQKENI. The CDR3 here is CASSLDRGQGGEKLFF. CDR3 DNA sequence: TGTGCCAGCTCTCTCGACCGTGGACAGGGCGGTGAAAAACTGTTTTTT.